Presented here are 32 T cell receptor beta chains from one specimen sequenced in a study of CD8 T cells in ankylosing spondylitis. Each CDR3 protein gets one entry after TCRdb re-called the 5' RACE reads with MiXCR. The table lists under 450,000 distinct CDR3 sequences, roughly 20% of them singletons. The sequencing sample was made of blood, either unsorted or a sorted T cell fraction (not recorded which). The receptor source for this set is a male donor with ankylosing spondylitis or in good health (not recorded which).

The V call is TRBV29-1, the J call TRBJ2-7; TRBD2 might be the D (6 bases). Germline CDR1 reads SQVTM; CDR2 reads ANQGSEA. The CDR3 totals 13 residues. The V end lost 5 bases, the J end lost 3 bases, and 14 bases lay between the germline ends. Here the CDR3 reads CSVLGGAGYEQYF. The CDR3 DNA reads as TGCAGCGTTCTGGGGGGTGCGGGCTACGAGCAGTACTTC.

The chain carries TRBV7-9 and TRBJ1-2, with D unclear. In germline, CDR1 is SEHNR, CDR2 FQNEAQ (reference sequence). Trimming cost V 3 bases and J 7 bases, with 12 bases left between them. This CDR3 has 13 amino acids. The CDR3 DNA follows: TGTGCCAGCAGCTTCAAGGAGCTCTCTGGCTACACCTTC. It is translated as CASSFKELSGYTF.

This clonotype was observed a handful of times. The chain combines TRBV27 with TRBJ1-1; 9 bases are a match to TRBD1. The J segment lost 6 bases and the V segment lost 5 bases, leaving 7 bases of the junction unmatched. The CDR3 length is 14 residues. Germline V gene data show CDR1 as MNHEY and CDR2 as SMNVEV (reference sequence). The CDR3 sequence: CASSTRDRAPEAFF. The CDR3 DNA reads TGTGCCAGCAGTACCCGGGACAGGGCCCCTGAAGCTTTCTTT.

There are a few counts of this clonotype. The rearrangement joins TRBV5-6 to TRBJ2-4; a weak D match, TRBD1 (6 bases). Per germline, CDR1 SGHDT and CDR2 YYEEEE. CDR3 length: 18 amino acids. With 5 bases removed from V and 0 bases from J, the gap between germline ends came to 21 bases. The CDR3 coding sequence is TGTGCCAGCAGGACCGGGCCCGGACGGACAGTAGCCAAAAACATTCAGTACTTC. It specifies CASRTGPGRTVAKNIQYF.

The chain employs TRBV7-2 and TRBJ2-3; 8 bases are shared with TRBD2. After removal of 5 bases from V and 7 bases from J, the junction contained 11 bases not matched to a gene. CDR1 is SGHTA and CDR2 is FQGNSA in the germline V gene. This CDR3 region has 15 residues. The CDR3 nucleotides read TGTGCCAGCAGCCAGGGACTAGGGGGGGGCAATACGCAGTATTTT. Protein product: CASSQGLGGGNTQYF.

This chain connects TRBV7-2 to TRBJ1-2; D is undetermined. The CDR3 extends over 12 amino acids. V lost 10 bases and J 4 bases, leaving 13 bases between the germline ends. Germline V gene data show CDR1 as SGHTA and CDR2 as FQGNSA. The CDR3 loop reads CATGTRIYGYTF. The CDR3 DNA reads TGTGCCACCGGTACCCGGATCTATGGCTACACCTTC.

This clonotype was counted ten times or more. CDR3 residues: CSARTGYSSYNEQFF. The CDR3 bases are TGCAGTGCTAGAACAGGGTATAGCTCCTACAATGAGCAGTTCTTC. The chain couples TRBV20-1 to TRBJ2-1; D is possibly TRBD1 (6 bases). This CDR3 comprises 15 residues. V gave up 2 bases and J gave up 0 bases, with 11 bases separating them. The germline CDR1 and CDR2 sequences are DFQATT and SNEGSKA (reference sequence).

This clonotype has only a few counts. This rearrangement joins TRBV10-3 to TRBJ1-1, with D perhaps matching TRBD1 (5 bases). V lost 3 bases and J 3 bases, leaving 8 bases between the germline ends. The CDR3 length is 13 residues. Germline V lookup: CDR1 ENHRY, CDR2 SYGVKD. This CDR3 is CAISDLGDTEAFF. CDR3 nucleotide sequence: TGTGCCATCAGTGACTTGGGGGACACTGAAGCTTTCTTT.

There are a few counts of this clonotype. V usage is TRBV11-2 and J usage is TRBJ2-1; possible D gene TRBD1, 6 bases. Per germline, CDR1 SGHAT and CDR2 FQNNGV. V gave up 2 bases and J gave up 2 bases, with 13 bases separating them. The CDR3 sequence is 16 residues long. The CDR3 reads CASSLHGQSPYNEQFF. The CDR3 region has the DNA TGTGCCAGCAGCTTACACGGACAGTCCCCCTACAATGAGCAGTTCTTC.

CDR3 bases: TGTGCCAGCAGCTTAATTGGGGGCTCCTTGTCCTACAATGAGCAGTTCTTC. Its protein is CASSLIGGSLSYNEQFF. This chain links TRBV7-8 with TRBJ2-1; tentative D call: TRBD1 (6 bases). Germline V gene data show CDR1 as SGHVS and CDR2 as FQNEAQ. This CDR3 contains 17 residues. With 2 bases removed from V and 1 base from J, the gap between germline ends came to 15 bases.

The genes are TRBV28 and TRBJ2-3; 7 bases line up with TRBD1. Germline V gene lookup returns CDR1 MDHEN and CDR2 SYDVKM. V lost 5 bases and J lost 0; bases outside the gene matches: 11. The CDR3 is 17 residues long. The CDR3 nucleotides read TGTGCCAGCAGTGACGGGACAGTATTTTCTAGCACAGATACGCAGTATTTT. Protein: CASSDGTVFSSTDTQYF.

This sequence joins TRBV29-1 and TRBJ2-2, with D tentatively TRBD1 (6 bases). The CDR3 runs 15 residues. V lost 5 bases, J lost 1 base, and 14 bases lay in between. Germline V CDR1 and CDR2: SQVTM, ANQGSEA. CDR3 in amino acids: CSVYAQGENTGELFF. CDR3 bases: TGCAGCGTTTACGCACAGGGAGAGAACACCGGGGAGCTGTTTTTT.

The table lists this clonotype with a few counts. The chain joins TRBV5-1 to TRBJ2-3; 7 nucleotides line up with TRBD1. V was pared by 3 bases and J by 2 bases, with 6 bases of the junction left unmatched. The CDR3 has 15 residues. Germline CDR1 and CDR2: SGHRS and YFSETQ. CDR3 sequence: CASSYRDSLTDTQYF. CDR3 sequence (DNA): TGCGCCAGCAGCTACCGGGACAGTCTCACAGATACGCAGTATTTT.

The chain couples TRBV29-1 to TRBJ1-2; the D is unclear. V was trimmed by 4 bases and J by 7 bases, leaving 10 bases between them. This CDR3 has 11 residues. CDR1 and CDR2 (germline): SQVTM, ANQGSEA. For the CDR3, the DNA is TGCAGCGTTGTGTACGGGTCTGGCTACACCTTC. This encodes CSVVYGSGYTF.

J is TRBJ2-5 and V is TRBV2, with TRBD1 matching over 11 bases. Germline V gene data show CDR1 as SNHLY and CDR2 as FYNNEI. V gave up 6 bases and J gave up 3 bases; unmatched junction bases: 9. The length of the CDR3 is 16 residues. The CDR3 loop is CASRRDRGILEETQYF. The CDR3, as DNA: TGTGCCAGCAGGCGGGACAGGGGGATCTTGGAAGAGACCCAGTACTTC.

The chain has TRBV19 and TRBJ2-6, with a possible D match to TRBD2 (6 bases). Trimming cost V 8 bases and J 2 bases, with 10 bases left between them. This CDR3 has 14 residues. The germline CDR1 and CDR2 sequences are LNHDA and SQIVND (reference sequence). CDR3 DNA sequence: TGTGCCAGTGATGGGGGGACTGGGGCCAACGTCCTGACTTTC. Translating gives CASDGGTGANVLTF.

This clonotype has just a few counts. This chain links TRBV7-9 with TRBJ2-2, with D maybe TRBD2 (6 bases). Trimming pared 4 bases from V and 5 bases from J, leaving 17 bases between. CDR3 length: 16 residues. Germline V gene sequence: CDR1 SEHNR, CDR2 FQNEAQ (reference sequence). The CDR3 loop is CASSSMGGPSTGELFF. In DNA, the CDR3 is TGTGCCAGCAGCTCAATGGGAGGTCCAAGTACCGGGGAGCTGTTTTTT.

This clonotype was counted between two and nine times. CDR3 region: CAWSVSGSYNEQFF. In DNA, the CDR3 is TGTGCCTGGAGTGTTTCTGGCTCCTACAATGAGCAGTTCTTC. This chain links TRBV30 with TRBJ2-1; D ambiguous. V was shortened by 0 bases and J by 0 bases, with 6 bases between the two germline ends. The CDR3 totals 14 residues. The germline CDR1 and CDR2 sequences are GTSNPN and SVGIG (reference sequence).

This clonotype has a handful of counts. The rearrangement joins TRBV27 to TRBJ2-7; D is unclear. This CDR3 has 15 residues. CDR1 and CDR2 from the germline V gene are MNHEY and SMNVEV (reference sequence). Trimming shortened V by 3 bases and J by 2 bases, and 14 bases separated the two germline ends. Here the CDR3 reads CASSFAGPRPYEQYF. The CDR3 coding sequence is TGTGCCAGCAGTTTTGCAGGTCCCCGTCCCTACGAGCAGTACTTC.

The rearrangement links TRBV29-1 to TRBJ2-2; no clear D gene. The V end was cut by 7 bases, the J end by 0 bases, with 9 bases between. The V gene's germline CDR1 is SQVTM and CDR2 ANQGSEA. This CDR3 contains 13 residues. CDR3 loop: CSGTQPNTGELFF. The CDR3 nucleotides read TGCAGCGGGACCCAACCGAACACCGGGGAGCTGTTTTTT.

A word on this clonotype: A junction boundary mismatches the germline segment, possibly from a read error. The CDR3 region has the DNA TGTGCCAGCAGCCAAGATGGAGAACCGCCGGGATTC. It translates to CASSQDGEPPGF. The V gene is TRBV3-1, the J gene TRBJ2-5, with D maybe TRBD2 (5 bases). CDR1 and CDR2 from the germline V gene are LGHDT and YNNKEL (reference sequence). The CDR3 totals 12 residues.

This clonotype was detected only a few times. The chain recombines TRBV7-9 with TRBJ2-3, with 9 bases matching TRBD2. Germline assignment: CDR1 SEHNR and CDR2 FQNEAQ (reference sequence). The V and J ends lost 1 base and 2 bases, in that order; junction bases with no gene match: 1. The CDR3 covers 15 residues. In nucleotides, the CDR3 is TGTGCCAGCAGCTTAGTAGCGGGGGCCACAGATACGCAGTATTTT. It yields the protein CASSLVAGATDTQYF.

This chain uses TRBV12-3 or TRBV12-4 with TRBJ2-7, with TRBD2 matching over 11 bases. The CDR3 has 17 residues. V shed 5 bases and J 3 bases; nucleotides not matched to a gene: 12. The CDR3 reads CASSPSGGTTRYYEQYF. CDR3 coding DNA: TGTGCCAGCAGTCCTAGCGGGGGGACCACGAGATACTACGAGCAGTACTTC.

The rearrangement uses TRBV21-1 and TRBJ2-1. TRBV21-1 is a listed pseudogene. CDR3 length: 13 amino acids. CDR3 sequence: CASSKDGLNEQFF. The DNA of the CDR3 is TGTGCCAGCAGCAAAGACGGCCTGAATGAGCAGTTCTTC.

CDR3 nucleotide sequence: TGTGCCAGCAGTGATGGGACAGGGGCCGGAGAGCAGTACTTC. Translated: CASSDGTGAGEQYF. The chain joins TRBV6-1 to TRBJ2-7; 10 positions match TRBD1. The germline V gene encodes CDR1 MNHNS and CDR2 SASEGT. This CDR3 spans 14 amino acids. The J segment lost 7 bases and the V segment lost 3 bases, leaving 6 bases of the junction unmatched.

This clonotype occurred a few times. This chain connects TRBV7-9 to TRBJ2-1; perhaps TRBD1 as D (6 bases). Germline-derived CDR1 and CDR2 are SEHNR and FQNEAQ (reference sequence). Deletions cut 3 bases from V and 5 bases from J, with 20 bases between. This CDR3 has 17 residues. DNA for the CDR3: TGTGCCAGCAGCTTCCATAGATCAGGGGATTGGGACAATGAGCAGTTCTTC. Its protein product is CASSFHRSGDWDNEQFF.

The rearrangement links TRBV20-1 to TRBJ2-2; the D gene could be TRBD1 or TRBD2 (5 bases each). This CDR3 contains 15 residues. Trimming took 4 bases from V and 3 from J, leaving 15 bases between them. The germline V gene has CDR1 DFQATT and CDR2 SNEGSKA (reference sequence). The CDR3 nucleotides read TGCAGTGCTATTCACGGGGCGTGGGACACCGGGGAGCTGTTTTTT. It specifies CSAIHGAWDTGELFF.

This clonotype was found a few times. The J gene is TRBJ2-1, the V gene TRBV5-1; TRBD2 is a possible D gene (5 bases). Trimming took off 0 bases at V and 2 bases at J, with 12 bases between the two ends. There are 16 residues in the CDR3. CDR1 is SGHRS and CDR2 is YFSETQ in the germline V gene. The CDR3 region has the DNA TGCGCCAGCAGCTTGGTAGGGAGTCTCACCTACAATGAGCAGTTCTTC. This codes for CASSLVGSLTYNEQFF.

The rearrangement uses TRBV6-1 and TRBJ2-2; possibly TRBD1 for D (6 bases). The V end was cut by 6 bases, the J end by 6 bases, with 17 bases between. Germline V gene sequence: CDR1 MNHNS, CDR2 SASEGT. This CDR3 region has 15 residues. The CDR3 spells CASSPDRSRAGELFF. The CDR3, as DNA: TGTGCCAGCAGCCCCGACAGGAGCAGGGCCGGGGAGCTGTTTTTT.

This chain links TRBV15 with TRBJ2-4; possibly TRBD1 or TRBD2 for D (5 bases each). V shed 9 bases and J shed 0 bases, with 15 bases lying between them. The CDR3 is 15 residues long. Looked up from germline, CDR1 is LNHNV and CDR2 is YYDKDF (reference sequence). The CDR3 reads CATRDGGAAKNIQYF. CDR3 DNA: TGTGCCACGAGAGATGGGGGTGCAGCCAAAAACATTCAGTACTTC.

The chain couples TRBV2 to TRBJ2-2, with 7 positions matching TRBD2. This CDR3 is 15 amino acids long. Unmatched junction bases numbered 6, after V lost 8 bases and J lost 0 bases. CDR1 is SNHLY, CDR2 FYNNEI, per germline. CDR3 region: CASVRGETNTGELFF. In nucleotides, the CDR3 is TGTGCCAGCGTCCGGGGGGAGACGAACACCGGGGAGCTGTTTTTT.

This clonotype has just a few counts. This chain connects TRBV29-1 to TRBJ1-1, with a weak D call TRBD1 (5 bases). Trimming cost V 4 bases and J 4 bases, with 10 bases left between them. In germline, CDR1 is SQVTM, CDR2 ANQGSEA. This CDR3 region has 12 residues. The CDR3: CSVVWGTTEAFF. The CDR3 nucleotides read TGCAGCGTTGTATGGGGCACCACTGAAGCTTTCTTT.